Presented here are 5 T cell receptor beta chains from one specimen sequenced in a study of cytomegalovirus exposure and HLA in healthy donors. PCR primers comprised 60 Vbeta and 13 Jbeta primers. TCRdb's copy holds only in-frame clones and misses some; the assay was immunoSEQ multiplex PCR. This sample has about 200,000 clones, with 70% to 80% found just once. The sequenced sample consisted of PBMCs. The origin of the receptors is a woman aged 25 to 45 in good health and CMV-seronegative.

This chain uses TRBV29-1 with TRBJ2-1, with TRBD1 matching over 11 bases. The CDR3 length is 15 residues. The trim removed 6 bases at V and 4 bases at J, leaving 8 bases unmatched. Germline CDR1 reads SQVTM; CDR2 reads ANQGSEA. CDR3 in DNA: TGCAGCGTCGTGCCGGGACAGGGGGTATACAATGAGCAGTTCTTC. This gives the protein CSVVPGQGVYNEQFF.

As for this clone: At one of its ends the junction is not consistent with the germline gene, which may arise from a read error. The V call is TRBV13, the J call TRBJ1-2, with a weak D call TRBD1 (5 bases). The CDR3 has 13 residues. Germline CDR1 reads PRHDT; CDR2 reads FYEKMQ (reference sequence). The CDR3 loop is CASSLEAGISYPF. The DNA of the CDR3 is TGTGCCAGCAGCTTAGAGGCAGGGATCAGCTACCCCTTC.

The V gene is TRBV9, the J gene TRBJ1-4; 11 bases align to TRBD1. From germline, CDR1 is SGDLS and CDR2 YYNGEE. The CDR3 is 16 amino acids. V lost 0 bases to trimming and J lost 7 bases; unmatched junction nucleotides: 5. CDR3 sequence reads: CASSVGTGGKVEKLFF. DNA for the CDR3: TGTGCCAGCAGCGTAGGGACAGGGGGCAAGGTTGAAAAACTGTTTTTT.

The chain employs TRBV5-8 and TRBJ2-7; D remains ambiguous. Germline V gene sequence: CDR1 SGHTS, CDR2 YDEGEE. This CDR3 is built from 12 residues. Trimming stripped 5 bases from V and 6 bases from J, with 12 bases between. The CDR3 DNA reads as TGTGCCAGCAGGTACCGGGTCCTCGAGCAGTACTTC. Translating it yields CASRYRVLEQYF.

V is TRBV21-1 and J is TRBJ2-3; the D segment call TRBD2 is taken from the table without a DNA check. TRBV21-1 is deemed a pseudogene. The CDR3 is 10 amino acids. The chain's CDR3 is CASGLHTQYF. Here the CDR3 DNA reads TGTGCCAGCGGACTCCATACGCAGTATTTT.